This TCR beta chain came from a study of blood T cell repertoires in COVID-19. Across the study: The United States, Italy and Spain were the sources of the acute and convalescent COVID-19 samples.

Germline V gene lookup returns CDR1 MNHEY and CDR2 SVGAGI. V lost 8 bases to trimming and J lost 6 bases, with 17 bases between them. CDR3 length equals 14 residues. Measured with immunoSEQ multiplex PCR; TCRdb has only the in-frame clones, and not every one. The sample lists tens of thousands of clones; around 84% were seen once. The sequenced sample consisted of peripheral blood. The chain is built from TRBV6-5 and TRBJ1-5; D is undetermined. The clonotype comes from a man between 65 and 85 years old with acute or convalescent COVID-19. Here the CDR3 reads CASSFGGSSQPQHF. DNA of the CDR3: TGTGCCAGCTCCTTCGGCGGGAGTAGTCAGCCCCAGCATTTT.